These T cell receptor beta chains were read from a single sample in a study of circulating and synovial CD4+ cells in juvenile arthritis. Here immunoSEQ multiplex PCR was the method, and the copy in TCRdb shows in-frame clones only, minus some. This table has 30,000 to 35,000 clones, around 95% appearing once. The sample was CD4+ T cells from blood. The receptors here all came from a human donor with juvenile idiopathic arthritis. Both conserved end residues are part of each CDR3. D genes are given only for firm matches. A clone size is listed for some rows: how often the clone was seen (once, few, many), or a class if it is expanded.

>.|TRBJ2-5|TRBV20-1|.
CSAELVKTQYF
TGCAGTGCGGAACTAGTGAAGACCCAGTACTTC
>.|TRBJ1-4|TRBV7-2|.
CASSLSGRANEKLFF
TGTGCCAGCAGCTTATCGGGAAGGGCTAATGAAAAACTGTTTTTT
>.|TRBJ1-1|TRBV5-1|.
CASSLVGGEGTEAFF
TGCGCCAGCAGCTTGGTGGGGGGGGAGGGAACTGAAGCTTTCTTT
>TRBD1|TRBJ1-5|TRBV19|few
CASSILQGLGQPQHF
TGTGCCAGTAGTATCCTACAGGGGTTAGGTCAGCCCCAGCATTTT
>TRBD1|TRBJ1-1|TRBV19|.
CASSFAGTGDAFF
TGTGCCAGTAGTTTTGCCGGGACAGGGGACGCTTTCTTT
>.|TRBJ2-7|TRBV9|.
CASSVDAGYEQYF
TGTGCCAGCAGCGTAGATGCAGGCTACGAGCAGTACTTC
>TRBD1|TRBJ1-3|TRBV6-6|few
CASSNRGLSGNTIYF
TGTGCCAGCAGCAACAGGGGCCTCTCTGGAAACACCATATATTTT
>.|TRBJ1-3|TRBV7-2|.
CASSMRGSSSGNTIYF
TGTGCCAGCAGCATGCGGGGTTCAAGCTCTGGAAACACCATATATTTT
>.|TRBJ2-7|TRBV27|.
CASSRRGSYEQYF
TGTGCCAGCAGTCGGCGGGGCTCCTACGAGCAGTACTTC
>.|TRBJ1-1|TRBV5-1|.
CASSLVREPNTEAFF
TGCGCCAGCAGCTTGGTTCGGGAACCGAACACTGAAGCTTTCTTT
>.|TRBJ2-4|TRBV7-2|.
CASSSLNIQYF
TGTGCCAGCAGCAGCCTGAACATTCAGTACTTC
>TRBD1|TRBJ2-7|TRBV28|.
CASTRQGAYEQYF
TGTGCCAGCACCAGACAGGGTGCCTACGAGCAGTACTTC
>.|TRBJ1-6|TRBV15|.
CATSREGGYNSPLHF
TGTGCCACCAGCAGAGAGGGCGGGTATAATTCACCCCTCCACTTT
>.|TRBJ1-2|TRBV2|.
CASMRQNYGYTF
TGTGCCAGCATGAGGCAGAACTATGGCTACACCTTC
>TRBD1|TRBJ2-3|TRBV11-3|.
CASSFTGTGGGTDTQYF
TGTGCCAGCAGCTTCACCGGGACAGGGGGAGGCACAGATACGCAGTATTTT
>.|TRBJ1-2|TRBV10-3|.
CAISEGRPSYPYGYTF
TGTGCCATCAGTGAAGGCAGGCCCTCTTACCCCTATGGCTACACCTTC
>.|TRBJ1-1|TRBV18|once
CASSPRDTEAFF
TGTGCCAGCTCACCGCGGGACACTGAAGCTTTCTTT
>TRBD1|TRBJ2-3|TRBV4-2|.
CASSQSTGTGLTDTQYF
TGTGCCAGCAGCCAATCTACCGGGACAGGGTTGACAGATACGCAGTATTTT
>.|TRBJ2-2|TRBV7-6|.
CASSQGTTNTGELFF
TGTGCCAGCAGCCAGGGGACAACGAACACCGGGGAGCTGTTTTTT
>.|TRBJ2-1|TRBV6-6|.
CAIARGSYNEQFF
TGTGCCATAGCTAGGGGGTCCTACAATGAGCAGTTCTTC
>.|TRBJ2-1|TRBV5-1|.
CASSSGITNEQFF
TGCGCCAGCAGCTCCGGGATCACCAATGAGCAGTTCTTC
>TRBD1|TRBJ2-7|TRBV29-1|.
CSVGPLTGREQYF
TGCAGCGTAGGCCCTCTGACAGGGCGCGAGCAGTACTTC
>.|TRBJ2-3|TRBV30|.
CAWSPQRGTDTQYF
TGTGCCTGGAGTCCCCAGCGAGGCACAGATACGCAGTATTTT
>TRBD2|TRBJ2-5|TRBV7-6|once
CASSPPTSGGFKTQYF
TGTGCCAGCAGCCCACCGACTAGCGGGGGGTTTAAGACCCAGTACTTC
>TRBD1|TRBJ2-6|TRBV7-9|.
CARGQQGTSGANVLTF
TGTGCCAGGGGACAGCAGGGCACCTCTGGGGCCAACGTCCTGACTTTC
>TRBD1|TRBJ1-2|TRBV10-3|.
CAISRDRDNYGYTF
TGTGCCATCAGTAGAGACAGGGATAACTATGGCTACACCTTC
>TRBD2|TRBJ2-2|TRBV28|once
CASSLWGLAGDSGELFF
TGTGCCAGCAGTTTATGGGGACTAGCGGGAGACTCCGGGGAGCTGTTTTTT
>TRBD2|TRBJ2-5|TRBV5-1|.
CASSLVSGGAGGGETQYF
TGCGCCAGCAGCTTGGTTAGCGGGGGGGCCGGAGGAGGAGAGACCCAGTACTTC
>.|TRBJ1-3|TRBV6-5|once
CASSRQAGNTIYF
TGTGCCAGCAGTAGACAGGCTGGAAACACCATATATTTT
>.|TRBJ1-2|TRBV5-6|.
CASSPDPQGHGYTF
TGTGCCAGCAGCCCGGACCCACAGGGACATGGCTACACCTTC
>.|TRBJ1-1|TRBV2|.
CASSEDRVAFF
TGTGCCAGCAGTGAAGACAGGGTCGCTTTCTTT
>.|TRBJ2-2|TRBV18|.
CASSPDSTGELFF
TGTGCCAGCTCACCGGACAGCACCGGGGAGCTGTTTTTT
>TRBD2|TRBJ2-1|TRBV5-1|.
CASSLATSGINEQFF
TGCGCCAGCAGCTTGGCGACTAGCGGGATAAATGAGCAGTTCTTC
>.|TRBJ2-1|TRBV5-1|.
CASSLAPAGSFNEQFF
TGCGCCAGCAGCTTGGCCCCTGCCGGGAGCTTCAATGAGCAGTTCTTC
>TRBD1|TRBJ2-5|TRBV5-1|.
CASSLGVTGLETQYF
TGCGCCAGCAGCTTAGGGGTGACAGGGCTGGAGACCCAGTACTTC
>.|TRBJ1-5|TRBV5-8|.
CASSWRQPQHF
TGTGCCAGCAGCTGGCGGCAGCCCCAGCATTTT
>.|TRBJ2-3|TRBV27|once
CASSLSRLDPQYF
TGTGCCAGCAGTTTATCAAGGCTAGACCCTCAGTATTTT
>TRBD2|TRBJ2-2|TRBV7-2|.
CASSPNIWRERGTGELFF
TGTGCCAGCAGCCCGAATATTTGGCGGGAGCGCGGCACCGGGGAGCTGTTTTTT
>TRBD1|TRBJ1-1|TRBV27|once
CASRPIDRAAEAFF
TGTGCCAGCAGACCCATAGACAGGGCTGCTGAAGCTTTCTTT
>TRBD1|TRBJ1-2|TRBV30|.
CAWSGDRGNYGYTF
TGTGCCTGGAGTGGCGACAGGGGTAACTATGGCTACACCTTC
>.|TRBJ2-6|TRBV9|.
CASRKSPNGANVLTF
TGTGCCAGCCGAAAATCCCCTAACGGGGCCAACGTCCTGACTTTC
>.|TRBJ2-7|TRBV5-6|.
CASTFLPYEQYF
TGTGCCAGCACTTTTCTTCCCTACGAGCAGTACTTC
>TRBD2|TRBJ2-5|TRBV28|.
CASRSKGLAGLVRYQETQYF
TGTGCCAGCAGGAGTAAGGGACTAGCGGGTTTGGTGAGGTACCAAGAGACCCAGTACTTC
>TRBD2|TRBJ2-1|TRBV5-4|.
CASSSQNWVASGGADEQFF
TGTGCCAGCAGCTCACAAAACTGGGTGGCTAGCGGGGGGGCCGATGAGCAGTTCTTC
>.|TRBJ2-5|TRBV2|.
CASDTSTVQETQYF
TGTGCCAGCGATACTAGTACGGTCCAAGAGACCCAGTACTTC
>.|TRBJ2-7|TRBV18|.
CASSPPPGGYEQYF
TGTGCCAGCTCACCACCCCCAGGAGGGTACGAGCAGTACTTC
>TRBD2|TRBJ2-5|TRBV25-1|.
CASRGRVRQETQYF
TGTGCCAGCAGAGGGAGGGTCCGTCAAGAGACCCAGTACTTC
>TRBD1|TRBJ1-3|TRBV18|.
CASSPPGTGGNTIYF
TGTGCCAGCTCGCCACCCGGGACAGGTGGAAACACCATATATTTT
>TRBD2|TRBJ2-5|TRBV9|once
CASSEGGTSGSRETQYF
TGTGCCAGCAGCGAGGGGGGGACTAGCGGGAGTAGGGAGACCCAGTACTTC
>.|TRBJ1-1|TRBV2|.
CAKRRDLNTEAFF
TGTGCCAAACGACGGGATTTGAACACTGAAGCTTTCTTT
>.|TRBJ2-1|TRBV7-3|.
CASSLVPGENEQFF
TGTGCCAGCAGCTTAGTCCCCGGTGAAAATGAGCAGTTCTTC
>.|TRBJ1-1|TRBV7-3|.
CASSFGQGTEAFF
TGTGCCAGCAGCTTCGGGCAGGGGACAGAAGCTTTCTTT
>TRBD1|TRBJ2-1|TRBV19|once
CASSPPGQGGNEQFF
TGTGCCAGTAGTCCCCCGGGACAGGGGGGGAATGAGCAGTTCTTC
>.|TRBJ2-7|TRBV5-1|.
CASSLGTGYGEQYF
TGCGCCAGCAGCTTGGGAACAGGGTACGGCGAGCAGTACTTC